This T cell receptor (beta chain) was sequenced for a study of Ad26.COV2.S vaccination and SARS-CoV-2 variants. Study-wide context: Participants got Ad26.COV2.S intramuscularly, once or twice 56 days apart. General study findings and limits: Analytic work on TCR breadth and depth might have understated the full extent of total T cell responses.

Profiling relied on immunoSEQ multiplex PCR, and the TCRdb table lists in-frame clones only, not all of them. The table shows about 430,000 clones, with about 93% occurring only once. Treatment: some 20 received Ad26.COV2.S at low or high dose, single or two shots; about 5 received placebo; per-sample allocation not given. Day 63 after the first injection of vaccine or placebo was the sampling time. On this clone itself: What it binds is not known.

The CDR3 consists of 13 residues. V dropped 11 bases and J dropped 7 bases, with 17 bases sitting between them. Looked up from germline, CDR1 is SNHLY and CDR2 is FYNNEI. This TCR was recovered from a person between 18 and 59 years old who received the Ad26.COV2.S COVID-19 vaccine or a placebo. Sequences were derived from peripheral blood, sampled in a trial of Ad26.COV2.S vaccine versus placebo. The gene calls are TRBV2 and TRBJ1-4; a possible D gene is TRBD1 (6 bases). The CDR3 loop is CASEQGLGEKLFF. The CDR3 DNA sequence: TGTGCCTCCGAACAGGGCTTGGGTGAAAAACTGTTTTTT.